A single sample is the source of the 8 T cell receptor beta chains below, sequenced in a study of shared clonotypes between healthy human individuals. Repertoires were generated with immunoSEQ multiplex PCR, while TCRdb's copy carries only in-frame clones and drops some. The repertoire holds 2 million to 2.5 million clones, with approximately 95% as singletons. Material for sequencing was naive CD4+ T cells from PBMCs. Subset described: CD45RA+ positively selected. The receptors originated from a young man in good health. Some clones in this sample may be carry-over from other donors' samples.

The chain carries TRBV10-3 and TRBJ2-3, with 7 bases lining up with TRBD2. J gave up 0 bases and V 0 bases, and 0 bases lay outside the gene matches. In germline, CDR1 is ENHRY, CDR2 SYGVKD. The CDR3 has 15 residues. This CDR3 is CAISESGGSTDTQYF. CDR3 nucleotides: TGTGCCATCAGTGAGTCCGGGGGGAGCACAGATACGCAGTATTTT.

V gene TRBV6-6 combines with J gene TRBJ2-3; D unresolved. This CDR3 spans 13 amino acids. The V end lost 5 bases, the J end lost 2 bases, and 8 bases lay between the germline ends. Germline assignment: CDR1 MNHNY and CDR2 SVGAGI (reference sequence). CDR3 coding DNA: TGTGCCAGCAGTCCCCTAACCACAGATACGCAGTATTTT. This translates into CASSPLTTDTQYF.

The rearrangement links TRBV28 to TRBJ2-7, with D maybe TRBD2 (6 bases). Germline assignment: CDR1 MDHEN and CDR2 SYDVKM. The V gene lost 1 base and the J gene lost 6 bases, with 10 bases spanning the gap. This CDR3 spans 13 amino acids. The CDR3: CASSLFDGGEQYF. The CDR3 nucleotides read TGTGCCAGCAGTTTATTCGACGGGGGCGAGCAGTACTTC.

This rearrangement joins TRBV9 to TRBJ2-7; TRBD2 matches at 13 bases. The CDR3 is 15 residues long. Germline trimming cut 3 bases from V and 2 bases from J; bases unmatched to any gene: 2. The germline gives CDR1 SGDLS, CDR2 YYNGEE. The DNA of the CDR3 is TGTGCCAGCAGCGCGGGGACTAGCGGGGCCTACGAGCAGTACTTC. Translation gives CASSAGTSGAYEQYF. The whole variable domain, remainder taken from reference TRBV9 and TRBJ2-7, is DSGVTQTPKHLITATGQRVTLRCSPRSGDLSVYWYQQSLDQGLQFLIQYYNGEERAKGNILERFSAQQFPDLHSELNLSSLELGDSALYFCASSAGTSGAYEQYFGPGTRLTVT.

This sequence joins TRBV28 and TRBJ2-5, with D possibly TRBD2 on 5 matching bases. The CDR3 has 16 amino acids. From germline, CDR1 is MDHEN and CDR2 SYDVKM. V was pared by 5 bases and J by 4 bases, with 20 bases between. The CDR3 region has the DNA TGTGCCAGCAGTCGGTTCGGAGAGGGTGTACGAGAGACCCAGTACTTC. Protein product: CASSRFGEGVRETQYF.

The chain has TRBV6-1 and TRBJ1-2, with D hard to call. Trimming stripped 3 bases from V and 8 bases from J, with 10 bases between. The germline V gene encodes CDR1 MNHNS and CDR2 SASEGT. This CDR3 is built from 12 residues. CDR3 bases: TGTGCCAGCAGTGAGGCCGCTGTCGGCTACACCTTC. It codes for CASSEAAVGYTF.

The CDR3, as DNA: TGTGCCTGGACTGGGGGGGGCAAAAACATTCAGTACTTC. Encoded protein: CAWTGGGKNIQYF. V is TRBV30 and J is TRBJ2-4; 7 bases agree with TRBD2. Germline V gene lookup returns CDR1 GTSNPN and CDR2 SVGIG (reference sequence). CDR3 size: 13 residues. The J segment lost 3 bases and the V segment lost 4 bases, leaving 3 bases of the junction unmatched.

The rearrangement links TRBV19 to TRBJ2-5; no clear D gene. V gave up 3 bases and J gave up 3 bases, with 11 bases separating them. Looked up from germline, CDR1 is LNHDA and CDR2 is SQIVND (reference sequence). The CDR3 is 14 amino acids. The CDR3 loop is CASSIGRPKETQYF. Written as DNA, the CDR3 is TGTGCCAGTAGTATCGGCAGGCCCAAAGAGACCCAGTACTTC.